This T cell receptor beta chain was captured by sequencing in a study of cytomegalovirus exposure and HLA in healthy donors. Study-level findings and limits: Clonal expansion was found to be greater in HLA-associated TCR beta chains than in equally common others in a later analysis. The study put 150 or so TCR beta chains on its list as cytomegalovirus-associated.

Remarks on this clone: Its antigen is not identified.

Trimming at V came to 3 bases and at J to 5 bases, leaving 10 bases not matched to a gene. The germline gives CDR1 MNHNS, CDR2 SASEGT. This CDR3 region has 17 residues. The PCR was carried out with 60 Vbeta primers and 13 Jbeta primers. The assay was immunoSEQ multiplex PCR, and TCRdb's table has in-frame clones only and misses some. The sample has around 130,000 clones, approximately 80% seen once; the top ten hold under 3.5%. The source is a man over 45 in good health and CMV-seronegative. Input material: PBMCs. The V and J genes are TRBV6-1 and TRBJ1-6; 7 positions match TRBD1. The CDR3, as DNA: TGTGCCAGCAGTGAGTACCACCCCGGGACAGATAATTCACCCCTCCACTTT. Translation gives CASSEYHPGTDNSPLHF.